A selection of T cell receptor beta chains follows, all from one sample in a study of graft-versus-host responses after intestinal transplantation. This table comes from immunoSEQ multiplex PCR, and its TCRdb copy is limited to in-frame clones, with some not included. The table shows under 150,000 clones, with 90% occurring only once. No antigen is known for these receptors. Sequenced here: unstimulated CD4+ T cells sorted from spleen or lymph node cells, sampled before intestinal transplant. These receptors came from a human donor who received an intestinal transplant. The CDR3 runs from the conserved cysteine through the conserved F or W. Fields, in order: J gene, V gene, CDR3 protein.

TRBJ1-3	TRBV28	CASKADRASGNTIYF
TRBJ2-5	TRBV11-2	CASSFWTSTEETQYF
TRBJ2-3	TRBV29-1	CSVVGLASSIYTDTQYF
TRBJ2-5	TRBV28	CASSWTSGRAPTQETQYF
TRBJ2-7	TRBV12-5	CASGLGTGPYEQYF
TRBJ2-5	TRBV29-1	CSVWTGGKTQYF
TRBJ2-2	TRBV5-6	CASSLDRGDPTGELFF
TRBJ1-2	TRBV5-6	CASSLAGTGQLGYTF
TRBJ1-1	TRBV5-1	CASRDRGGTEAFF
TRBJ2-3	TRBV11-2	CASSYLAGGDTQYF
TRBJ1-1	TRBV2	CASSDGRVAEAFF
TRBJ1-5	TRBV18	CASSPGQFNQPQHF
TRBJ2-2	TRBV5-1	CASSLKFSSGSSGELFF
TRBJ1-2	TRBV30	CAHRGGYGYTF
TRBJ2-7	TRBV5-1	CASSLSGNYEQYF
TRBJ2-2	TRBV4-1	CASSRPGLANTGELFF
TRBJ2-5	TRBV7-9	CASSLVWTDGGETQYF
TRBJ1-3	TRBV7-6	CASSLGTRASGNTIYF
TRBJ1-1	TRBV29-1	CSGQTGMNTEAFF
-	TRBV28	CASSLGSFVDEQYF
TRBJ1-1	TRBV5-1	CASSFSWDTEAFF
TRBJ2-3	TRBV5-8	CASSLGSDTQYF
TRBJ1-1	TRBV10-3	CAISESTRGGVDTEAFF
TRBJ2-3	TRBV5-1	CASSLSLAELGDTQYF
TRBJ2-1	TRBV7-7	CASSLVGPSSYNEQFF
TRBJ1-1	TRBV30	CAWSYGTGYTEAFF
TRBJ2-2	TRBV27	CASSSLGRTGELFF
TRBJ1-2	TRBV19	CASRDREFFYGYTF
TRBJ1-5	TRBV4-3	CASSQDGESNQPQHF
TRBJ1-2	TRBV5-4	CASTLERRYGYTF
TRBJ2-7	TRBV4-1	CASSQVSARGGLAGNYEQYF
TRBJ1-5	TRBV28	CASSLGDRLQPQHF
TRBJ2-3	TRBV6-6	CASKTTTDTQYF
TRBJ2-1	TRBV7-9	CASTQREGEQFF
TRBJ2-7	TRBV9	CASSVTGSREQYF
TRBJ1-5	TRBV27	CASTYRVANQPQHF
TRBJ1-1	TRBV4-1	CASSQGIPGHISEAFF
TRBJ2-7	TRBV10-2	CASSKDRVGAYEQYF